What follows describes a single T cell receptor beta chain. Original processing notes: Quantification of nucleated cells was approximated via reference gene primer amplification. Clones were sequenced by immunoSEQ multiplex PCR, and TCRdb holds only the in-frame ones, with some missing. The V and J calls and clone size come from that table; D and trimming were worked out from the DNA. The sample lists 200,000 to 250,000 clones, roughly 84% occurring once. The CDR3 covers 15 residues. Per the germline V gene, CDR1 is SGHAT and CDR2 is FQDESV (reference sequence). Trimming stripped 5 bases from V and 6 bases from J, with 18 bases between. This sample stems from a study of blood T cell repertoires in COVID-19. Study at large: Spain, Italy and the United States supplied samples that represented acute and convalescent COVID-19.

The sequence was obtained from a woman between 35 and 50 years old with active or convalescent COVID-19. The sequenced sample consisted of peripheral blood. V and J are TRBV11-1 and TRBJ2-3; D unclear. DNA for the CDR3: TGTGCCAGCAGCCTCTACCCCCCCGAGTCTGATACGCAGTATTTT. This encodes CASSLYPPESDTQYF.